The clone carrying this TCR beta chain was seen only a few times. Its cognate antigen is unknown. The entry originates in a study of CD8 T cells in ankylosing spondylitis. Study-wide results and limits: Typical of ankylosing spondylitis blood, it appeared, was a TCR beta motif of seven to nine highly homologous variants. The disease-linked clones had a CD8+ phenotype and low blood frequencies.

A quantitative 5'-RACE method, one with molecular barcodes, was used to make TCR beta libraries. TCRdb re-called the 5' RACE reads through MiXCR, storing one row per CDR3 protein. The repertoire has hundreds of thousands of distinct CDR3 sequences, 10% to 15% of them found once; the top ten carry less than 0.65%. V lost 5 bases and J lost 1, with 9 bases in between. The CDR3 contains 13 residues. The germline CDR1 and CDR2 sequences are SEHNR and FQNEAQ (reference sequence). The source is a male donor with ankylosing spondylitis. V and J are TRBV7-9 and TRBJ2-7, with a possible D match to TRBD2 (6 bases). Sequenced input: blood, either unsorted or a sorted T cell fraction (not recorded which). The CDR3 reads CASSDRESYEQYF. The CDR3 nucleotides read TGTGCCAGCAGCGACCGGGAGTCCTACGAGCAGTACTTC.